One sample yielded the 18 T cell receptor beta chains listed below, sequenced in a study of cytotoxic CD8 clonotypes in ibrutinib-treated CLL. Generated by immunoSEQ multiplex PCR, the TCRdb table keeps only in-frame clones and is missing some. The table shows some 130,000 clones, with around 93% occurring only once. The sequences come from PBMCs, collected after 12 months of ibrutinib treatment. Receptor source: a human donor with chronic lymphocytic leukemia.

The chain employs TRBV6-6 and TRBJ1-5, with no clear D. Germline V gives CDR1 MNHNY, CDR2 SVGAGI (reference sequence). CDR3 size: 14 residues. V lost 2 bases and J lost 2, with 7 bases in between. This chain's CDR3 is CASSYPQGNQPQHF. CDR3 in DNA: TGTGCCAGCAGTTACCCTCAGGGCAATCAGCCCCAGCATTTT.

The chain combines TRBV6-1 with TRBJ2-6; D not resolved. V dropped 2 bases and J dropped 3 bases, with 2 bases sitting between them. This CDR3 spans 13 amino acids. Germline values: CDR1 MNHNS, CDR2 SASEGT. The CDR3 loop is CASSELGANVLTF. CDR3 bases: TGTGCCAGCAGTGAACTTGGGGCCAACGTCCTGACTTTC.

The gene calls are TRBV9 and TRBJ2-1, with D unresolved. This CDR3 region has 15 residues. The germline V gene encodes CDR1 SGDLS and CDR2 YYNGEE. V was shortened by 3 bases and J by 5 bases, with 15 bases between the two germline ends. This CDR3 is CASSGDHRAHNEQFF. The CDR3 coding sequence is TGTGCCAGCAGCGGTGATCATAGGGCCCACAATGAGCAGTTCTTC.

The rearrangement links TRBV6-5 to TRBJ2-7, with 10 bases lining up with TRBD2. The CDR3 runs 14 residues. V was clipped by 6 bases and J by 1 base; unmatched bases: 3. Germline CDR1 MNHEY, CDR2 SVGAGI. The CDR3 here is CASRRLAGSYEQYF. CDR3 sequence (DNA): TGTGCCAGCAGGCGACTAGCGGGTTCCTACGAGCAGTACTTC.

This chain joins TRBV6-5 and TRBJ2-7; TRBD1 is a possible D gene (7 bases). This CDR3 is 15 amino acids long. Germline CDR1 and CDR2: MNHEY and SVGAGI. Trimming left V 8 bases short and J 3 bases short, with 20 bases between. For the CDR3, the DNA is TGTGCCAGCGGGGCTGGTGCGGGACAGAGCTACGAGCAGTACTTC. It yields the protein CASGAGAGQSYEQYF.

This clone occurred a few times. The J gene is TRBJ1-2, the V gene TRBV7-2; no definite D call. Trimming took off 4 bases at V and 8 bases at J, with 11 bases between the two ends. The germline V gene encodes CDR1 SGHTA and CDR2 FQGNSA. The CDR3 length is 12 residues. CDR3 DNA sequence: TGTGCCAGCAGCTCTCCCAACGGGGGCTACACCTTC. This gives the protein CASSSPNGGYTF. Drawing the rest from reference TRBV7-2 and TRBJ1-2, the complete variable domain is GAGVSQSPSNKVTEKGKDVELRCDPISGHTALYWYRQSLGQGLEFLIYFQGNSAPDKSGLPSDRFSAERTGGSVSTLTIQRTQQEDSAVYLCASSSPNGGYTFGSGTRLTVV.

The genes are TRBV15 and TRBJ2-7, with D perhaps matching TRBD2 (5 bases). V was trimmed by 0 bases and J by 2 bases, leaving 11 bases between them. This CDR3 is built from 15 residues. The germline CDR1 and CDR2 sequences are LNHNV and YYDKDF (reference sequence). CDR3 coding DNA: TGTGCCACCAGCAGAGAAGCAGGAGGAACCTACGAGCAGTACTTC. As protein: CATSREAGGTYEQYF. The complete variable domain, with remaining parts taken from reference TRBV15 and TRBJ2-7, reads DAMVIQNPRYQVTQFGKPVTLSCSQTLNHNVMYWYQQKSSQAPKLLFHYYDKDFNNEADTPDNFQSRRPNTSFCFLDIRSPGLGDTAMYLCATSREAGGTYEQYFGPGTRLTVT.

V and J are TRBV7-2 and TRBJ2-5; perhaps TRBD2 as D (6 bases). This CDR3 has 13 amino acids. Germline CDR1 SGHTA, CDR2 FQGNSA. The ends were cut back, 1 base at V and 3 bases at J, with 6 bases in the middle. CDR3 DNA sequence: TGTGCCAGCAGCTTAGGGGGGGAAGAGACCCAGTACTTC. This sequence encodes CASSLGGEETQYF.

V usage is TRBV7-2 and J usage is TRBJ1-5; D is unclear. V was cut by 5 bases and J by 5 bases, with 7 bases left in between. The CDR3 has 12 amino acids. Germline V gene sequence: CDR1 SGHTA, CDR2 FQGNSA. DNA for the CDR3: TGTGCCAGCAGCATGAGGGATCAGCCCCAGCATTTT. This translates into CASSMRDQPQHF.

The V and J genes are TRBV30 and TRBJ2-6; unclear D gene. V was cut by 0 bases and J by 4 bases, with 10 bases left in between. Germline-derived CDR1 and CDR2 are GTSNPN and SVGIG (reference sequence). The CDR3 loop spans 15 amino acids. CDR3 sequence: CAWSVWGSGANVLTF. The CDR3 DNA sequence: TGTGCCTGGAGTGTGTGGGGTTCCGGGGCCAACGTCCTGACTTTC.

The rearrangement uses TRBV10-3 and TRBJ2-1; D possibly corresponds to TRBD1 (5 bases). The germline CDR1 and CDR2 sequences are ENHRY and SYGVKD. Trimming pared 5 bases from V and 5 bases from J, leaving 10 bases between. The CDR3 runs to 13 residues. The CDR3 reads CAISNSRDNEQFF. Here the CDR3 DNA reads TGTGCCATCAGTAATTCCAGGGACAATGAGCAGTTCTTC.

The V gene is TRBV5-6, the J gene TRBJ2-5; TRBD2 matches 7 bases. Looked up from germline, CDR1 is SGHDT and CDR2 is YYEEEE. The trim removed 0 bases at V and 3 bases at J, leaving 5 bases unmatched. The CDR3 sequence is 15 residues long. CDR3 DNA: TGTGCCAGCAGCTTGGGGTTTCGGGGGGAAGAGACCCAGTACTTC. As protein: CASSLGFRGEETQYF.

The chain has TRBV20-1 and TRBJ1-5; no definite D call. Germline V gene sequence: CDR1 DFQATT, CDR2 SNEGSKA (reference sequence). V lost 4 bases and J 5 bases, leaving 6 bases between the germline ends. The CDR3 contains 11 residues. CDR3 DNA: TGCAGTGCTAAGGGCGATCAGCCCCAGCATTTT. It codes for CSAKGDQPQHF.

The chain links TRBV27 to TRBJ1-4, with TRBD1 matching over 8 bases. The CDR3 extends over 16 amino acids. V trimming: 6 bases; J trimming: 0 bases; junction bases outside the gene matches: 6. The germline CDR1 and CDR2 sequences are MNHEY and SMNVEV (reference sequence). Here the CDR3 reads CASSHDRGTTNEKLFF. Here the CDR3 DNA reads TGTGCCAGCAGCCACGACAGGGGTACAACTAATGAAAAACTGTTTTTT.

The J gene is TRBJ1-4, the V gene TRBV7-9; no clear D. V shed 4 bases and J shed 8 bases, with 8 bases lying between them. CDR3 length: 12 amino acids. Germline loops: CDR1 SEHNR, CDR2 FQNEAQ (reference sequence). Here the CDR3 reads CASSSMAEKLFF. For the CDR3, the DNA is TGTGCCAGCAGCTCAATGGCCGAAAAACTGTTTTTT.

The chain joins TRBV2 to TRBJ1-5, with D possibly being TRBD1 (5 bases). This CDR3 has 13 residues. Germline-derived CDR1 and CDR2 are SNHLY and FYNNEI. V was cut by 7 bases and J by 6 bases, with 13 bases left in between. CDR3 nucleotides: TGTGCCAGCATTTCAGGGTACGGTCAGCCCCAGCATTTT. This gives the protein CASISGYGQPQHF.

J is TRBJ1-1 and V is TRBV19; D perhaps matches TRBD1 (5 bases). Germline CDR1 reads LNHDA; CDR2 reads SQIVND (reference sequence). The CDR3 is 15 amino acids. The V gene lost 5 bases and the J gene lost 3 bases, with 16 bases spanning the gap. The CDR3 region has the DNA TGTGCCAGTAGTCTACGGGGGGTATCGGACACTGAAGCTTTCTTT. This codes for CASSLRGVSDTEAFF.

The chain uses TRBV19 and TRBJ2-2, with a weak D call TRBD1 (6 bases). The CDR3 sequence is 16 residues long. CDR1 and CDR2 from the germline V gene are LNHDA and SQIVND (reference sequence). Trimming shortened V by 5 bases and J by 3 bases, and 16 bases separated the two germline ends. The CDR3 region is CASSFPTGQYTGELFF. As DNA, the CDR3 is TGTGCCAGTAGTTTTCCGACAGGTCAATACACCGGGGAGCTGTTTTTT.